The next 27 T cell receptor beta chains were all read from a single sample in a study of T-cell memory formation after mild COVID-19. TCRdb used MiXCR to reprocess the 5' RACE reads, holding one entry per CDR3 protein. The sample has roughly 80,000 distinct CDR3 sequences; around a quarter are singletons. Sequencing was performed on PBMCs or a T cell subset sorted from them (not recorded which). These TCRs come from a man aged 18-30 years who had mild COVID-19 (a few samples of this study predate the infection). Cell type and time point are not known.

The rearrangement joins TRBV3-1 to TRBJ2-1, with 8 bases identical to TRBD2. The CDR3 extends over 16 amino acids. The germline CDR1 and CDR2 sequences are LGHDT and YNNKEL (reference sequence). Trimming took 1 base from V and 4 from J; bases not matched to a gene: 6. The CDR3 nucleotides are TGTGCCAGCAGCCAAGGGGTATCGGGGGGGTACAATGAGCAGTTCTTC. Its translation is CASSQGVSGGYNEQFF.

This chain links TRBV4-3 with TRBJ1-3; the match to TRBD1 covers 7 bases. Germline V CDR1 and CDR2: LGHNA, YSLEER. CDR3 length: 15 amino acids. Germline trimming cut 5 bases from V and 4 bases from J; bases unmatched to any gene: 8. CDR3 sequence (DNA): TGCGCCAGCAGCTACGACAGGGAGATGGGAAACACCATATATTTT. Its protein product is CASSYDREMGNTIYF.

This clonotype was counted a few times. The CDR3 here is CASSLTTGPLNTEAFF. For the CDR3, the DNA is TGTGCCAGCAGCTTGACGACAGGGCCACTGAACACTGAAGCTTTCTTT. V usage is TRBV7-9 and J usage is TRBJ1-1; 7 nucleotides align to TRBD1. This CDR3 is built from 16 residues. The V segment lost 3 bases and the J segment 0 bases; nucleotides outside the gene matches: 7. Germline CDR1 SEHNR, CDR2 FQNEAQ (reference sequence). The entire variable domain, with the rest obtained from reference TRBV7-9 and TRBJ1-1, is as follows: DTGVSQNPRHKITKRGQNVTFRCDPISEHNRLYWYRQTLGQGPEFLTYFQNEAQLEKSRLLSDRFSAERPKGSFSTLEIQRTEQGDSAMYLCASSLTTGPLNTEAFFGQGTRLTVV.

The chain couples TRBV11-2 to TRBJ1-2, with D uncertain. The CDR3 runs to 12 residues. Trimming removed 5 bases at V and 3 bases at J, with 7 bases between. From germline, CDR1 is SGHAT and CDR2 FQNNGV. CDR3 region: CASSDWDYGYTF. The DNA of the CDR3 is TGTGCCAGCAGCGATTGGGACTATGGCTACACCTTC.

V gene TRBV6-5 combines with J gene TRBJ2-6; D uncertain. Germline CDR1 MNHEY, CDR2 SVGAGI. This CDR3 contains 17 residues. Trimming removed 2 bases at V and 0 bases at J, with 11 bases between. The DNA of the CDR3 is TGTGCCAGCAGTTACGGGTCAGGTCCCTCTGGGGCCAACGTCCTGACTTTC. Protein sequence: CASSYGSGPSGANVLTF.

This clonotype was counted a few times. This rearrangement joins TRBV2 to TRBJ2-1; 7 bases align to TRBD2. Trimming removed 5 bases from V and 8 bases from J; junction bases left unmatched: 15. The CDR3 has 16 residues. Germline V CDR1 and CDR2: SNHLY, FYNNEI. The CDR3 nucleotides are TGTGCCAGCAGTCTCCTGGCGGGGGAAAGAATGGATGAGCAGTTCTTC. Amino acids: CASSLLAGERMDEQFF.

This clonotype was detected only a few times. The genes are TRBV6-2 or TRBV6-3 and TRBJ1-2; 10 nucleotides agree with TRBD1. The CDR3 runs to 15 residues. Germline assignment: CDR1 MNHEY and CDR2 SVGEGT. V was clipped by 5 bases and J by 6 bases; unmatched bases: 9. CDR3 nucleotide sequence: TGTGCCAGCAGTCCCCGGGACAGGGGTTACCATGGCTACACCTTC. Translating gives CASSPRDRGYHGYTF.

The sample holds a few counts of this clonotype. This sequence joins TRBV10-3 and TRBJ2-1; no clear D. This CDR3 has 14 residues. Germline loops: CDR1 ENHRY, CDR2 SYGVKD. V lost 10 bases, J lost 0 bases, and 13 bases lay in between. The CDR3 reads CATTQANSYNEQFF. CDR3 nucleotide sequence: TGTGCCACCACTCAGGCTAACTCCTACAATGAGCAGTTCTTC.

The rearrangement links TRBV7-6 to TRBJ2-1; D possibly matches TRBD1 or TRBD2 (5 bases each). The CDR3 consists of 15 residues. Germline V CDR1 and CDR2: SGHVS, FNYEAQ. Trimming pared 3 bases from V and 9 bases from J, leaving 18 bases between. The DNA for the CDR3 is TGTGCCAGCAGCTTTAAAGGGACCGGGGCATCTGAGCAGTTCTTC. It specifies CASSFKGTGASEQFF.

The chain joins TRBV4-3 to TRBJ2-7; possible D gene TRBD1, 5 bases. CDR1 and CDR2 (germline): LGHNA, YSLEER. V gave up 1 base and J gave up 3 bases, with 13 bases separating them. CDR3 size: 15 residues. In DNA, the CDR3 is TGCGCCAGCAGCCAAGGGTGGGGCGGTGGCTACGAGCAGTACTTC. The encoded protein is CASSQGWGGGYEQYF.

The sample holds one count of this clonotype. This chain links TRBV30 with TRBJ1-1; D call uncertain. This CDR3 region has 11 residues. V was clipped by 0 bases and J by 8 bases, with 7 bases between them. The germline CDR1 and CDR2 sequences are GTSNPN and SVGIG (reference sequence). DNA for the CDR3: TGTGCCTGGAGTGTATTTGAAGAAGCTTTCTTT. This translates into CAWSVFEEAFF.

CDR3 region: CATSGWGQKEQFF. CDR3 coding DNA: TGTGCCACCAGTGGCTGGGGACAGAAAGAGCAGTTCTTC. This chain links TRBV24-1 with TRBJ2-1; 7 bases align to TRBD1. CDR1 and CDR2 (germline): KGHDR, SFDVKD. The CDR3 runs 13 residues. V lost 5 bases, J lost 10 bases, and 7 bases stayed unmatched.

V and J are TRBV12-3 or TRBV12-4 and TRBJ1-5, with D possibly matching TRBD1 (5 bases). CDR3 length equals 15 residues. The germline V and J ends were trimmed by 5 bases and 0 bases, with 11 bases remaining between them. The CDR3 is CASSRQGYSNQPQHF. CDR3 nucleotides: TGTGCCAGCAGTCGTCAGGGATATAGCAATCAGCCCCAGCATTTT.

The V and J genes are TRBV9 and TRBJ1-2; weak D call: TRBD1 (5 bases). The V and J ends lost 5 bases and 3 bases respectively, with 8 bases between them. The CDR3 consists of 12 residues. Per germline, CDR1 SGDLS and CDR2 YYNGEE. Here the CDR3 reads CASRDTYYGYTF. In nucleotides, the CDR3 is TGTGCCAGCAGGGACACTTACTATGGCTACACCTTC.

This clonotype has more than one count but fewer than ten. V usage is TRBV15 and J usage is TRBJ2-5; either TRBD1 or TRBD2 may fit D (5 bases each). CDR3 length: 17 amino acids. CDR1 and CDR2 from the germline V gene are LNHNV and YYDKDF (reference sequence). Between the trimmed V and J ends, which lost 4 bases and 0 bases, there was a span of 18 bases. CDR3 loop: CATSILFRGVYQETQYF. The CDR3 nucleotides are TGTGCCACCAGCATTCTGTTTAGGGGAGTTTACCAAGAGACCCAGTACTTC.

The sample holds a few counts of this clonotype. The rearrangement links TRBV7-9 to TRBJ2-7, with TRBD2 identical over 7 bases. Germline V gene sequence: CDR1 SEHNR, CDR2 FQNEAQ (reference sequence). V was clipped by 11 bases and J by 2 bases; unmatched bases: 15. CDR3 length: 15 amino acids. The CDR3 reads CAARRGSGRAYEQYF. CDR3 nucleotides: TGTGCCGCCCGCAGAGGGAGTGGGAGGGCCTACGAGCAGTACTTC.

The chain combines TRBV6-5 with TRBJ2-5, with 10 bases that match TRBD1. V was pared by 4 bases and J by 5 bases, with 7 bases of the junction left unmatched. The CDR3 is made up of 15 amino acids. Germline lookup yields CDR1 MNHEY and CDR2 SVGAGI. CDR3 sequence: CASSSGTGETETQYF. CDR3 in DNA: TGTGCCAGCAGTTCCGGGACAGGGGAAACGGAGACCCAGTACTTC.

Here the CDR3 DNA reads TGTGCCAGCAGTTACGATGGAACCTACGAGCAGTACGTC. Its translation: CASSYDGTYEQYV. The chain recombines TRBV6-2 or TRBV6-3 with TRBJ2-7; D is unresolved. The germline gives CDR1 MNHEY, CDR2 SVGEGT. Between the trimmed V and J ends, which lost 2 bases and 2 bases, there was a span of 7 bases. The CDR3 is 13 amino acids.

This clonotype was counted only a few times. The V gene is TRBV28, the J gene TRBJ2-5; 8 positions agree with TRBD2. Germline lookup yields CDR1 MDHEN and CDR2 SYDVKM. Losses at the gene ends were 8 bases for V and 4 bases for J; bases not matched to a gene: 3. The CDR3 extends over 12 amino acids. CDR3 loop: CASGGGRETQYF. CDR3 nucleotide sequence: TGTGCCAGCGGCGGGGGGCGAGAGACCCAGTACTTC.

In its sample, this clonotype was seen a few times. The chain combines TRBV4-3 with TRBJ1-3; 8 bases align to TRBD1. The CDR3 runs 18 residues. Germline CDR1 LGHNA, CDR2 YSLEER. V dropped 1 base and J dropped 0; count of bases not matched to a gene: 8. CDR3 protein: CASSQVAGGHSSGNTIYF. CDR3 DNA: TGCGCCAGCAGCCAAGTTGCAGGGGGCCATAGCTCTGGAAACACCATATATTTT.

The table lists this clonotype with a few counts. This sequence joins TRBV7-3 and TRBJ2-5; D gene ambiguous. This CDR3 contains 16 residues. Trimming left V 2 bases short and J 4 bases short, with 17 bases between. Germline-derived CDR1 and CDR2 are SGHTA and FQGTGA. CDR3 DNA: TGTGCCAGCAGCTTACTCAGTCCTGGCATGGGAGAGACCCAGTACTTC. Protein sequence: CASSLLSPGMGETQYF.

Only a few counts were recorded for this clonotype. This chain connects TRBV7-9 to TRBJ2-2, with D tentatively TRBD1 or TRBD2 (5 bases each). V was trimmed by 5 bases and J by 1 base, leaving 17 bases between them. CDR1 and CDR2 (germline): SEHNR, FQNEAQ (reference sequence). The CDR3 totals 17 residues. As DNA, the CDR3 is TGTGCCAGCAGCGATGCTTCGAGGGGCCGGAACACCGGGGAGCTGTTTTTT. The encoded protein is CASSDASRGRNTGELFF.

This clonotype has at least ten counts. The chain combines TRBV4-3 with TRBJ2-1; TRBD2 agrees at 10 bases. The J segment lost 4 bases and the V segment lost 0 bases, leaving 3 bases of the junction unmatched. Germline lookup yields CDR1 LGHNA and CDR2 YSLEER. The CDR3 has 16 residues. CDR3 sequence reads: CASSQESSGGYNEQFF. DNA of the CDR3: TGCGCCAGCAGCCAAGAGAGTAGCGGGGGGTACAATGAGCAGTTCTTC.

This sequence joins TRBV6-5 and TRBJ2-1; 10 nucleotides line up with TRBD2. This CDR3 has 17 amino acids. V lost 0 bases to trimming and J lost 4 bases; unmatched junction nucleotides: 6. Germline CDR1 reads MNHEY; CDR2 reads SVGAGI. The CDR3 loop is CASSYSEDSGGYNEQFF. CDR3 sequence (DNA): TGTGCCAGCAGTTACTCGGAAGATAGCGGGGGGTACAATGAGCAGTTCTTC.

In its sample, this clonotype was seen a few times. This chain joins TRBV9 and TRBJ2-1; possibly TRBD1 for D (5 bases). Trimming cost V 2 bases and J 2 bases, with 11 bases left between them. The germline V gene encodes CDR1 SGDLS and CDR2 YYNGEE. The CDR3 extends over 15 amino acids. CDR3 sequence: CASSVGRGAYNEQFF. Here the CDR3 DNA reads TGTGCCAGCAGCGTTGGTAGGGGCGCCTACAATGAGCAGTTCTTC. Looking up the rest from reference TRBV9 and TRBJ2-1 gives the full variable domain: DSGVTQTPKHLITATGQRVTLRCSPRSGDLSVYWYQQSLDQGLQFLIQYYNGEERAKGNILERFSAQQFPDLHSELNLSSLELGDSALYFCASSVGRGAYNEQFFGPGTRLTVL.

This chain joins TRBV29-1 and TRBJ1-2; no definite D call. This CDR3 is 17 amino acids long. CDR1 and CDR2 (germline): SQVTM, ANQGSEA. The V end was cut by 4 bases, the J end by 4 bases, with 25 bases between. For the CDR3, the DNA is TGCAGCGTTGTTCGGCCCGACTCTGGACCGAGCCTCTATGGCTACACCTTC. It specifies CSVVRPDSGPSLYGYTF.

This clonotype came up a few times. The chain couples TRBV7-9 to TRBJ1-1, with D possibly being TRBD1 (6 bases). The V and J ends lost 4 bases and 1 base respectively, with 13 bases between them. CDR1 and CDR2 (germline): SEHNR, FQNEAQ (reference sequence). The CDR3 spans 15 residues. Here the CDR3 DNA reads TGTGCCAGCAGCTCATCCCGACAGGCGAACACTGAAGCTTTCTTT. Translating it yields CASSSSRQANTEAFF.